Listed below are T cell receptor beta chains from one sample, sequenced in a study of blood T cells in healthy people across ages. TCRdb processed the 5' RACE reads anew with MiXCR; each CDR3 protein has one entry. The sample contains about 2 million distinct CDR3 sequences, 40% to 55% of which appear only once. Input material: blood. These receptors came from a woman aged 40 to 50 in good health. Each CDR3 is given with its conserved first and last residue. The order of the fields is D gene, CDR3 length, V gene, J gene, clone size, CDR3 DNA, CDR3 protein. D genes are given only for firm matches. The listing skips clone size in some rows; elsewhere it reads once, few, many or a size class.

TRBD1,13,TRBV6-2/TRBV6-3,TRBJ2-7,many,TGTGCCAGCAGGGGGACAGGGGTCTACGAGCAGTACTTC,CASRGTGVYEQYF
TRBD2,12,TRBV20-1,TRBJ2-1,NA,TGCAGTGCCCTGGGGAGGGCGAATGAGCAGTTCTTC,CSALGRANEQFF
NA,14,TRBV6-6,TRBJ2-1,NA,TGTGCCAGCAGTTATTCTCAGGGGATGGATGAGCAGTTCTTC,CASSYSQGMDEQFF
NA,15,TRBV28,TRBJ2-1,NA,TGTGCCAGCAGTTTGTACGGGGAAAACAACAATGAGCAGTTCTTC,CASSLYGENNNEQFF
TRBD1,16,TRBV4-1,TRBJ2-3,few,TGCGCCAGCAGCCAAGCTGGGACAGGGGGGACAGATACGCAGTATTTT,CASSQAGTGGTDTQYF
TRBD1,14,TRBV7-9,TRBJ1-4,NA,TGTGCCAGCAGACAAGCGGCAGGGGGTGAAAAACTGTTTTTT,CASRQAAGGEKLFF
TRBD1,14,TRBV9,TRBJ2-5,NA,TGTGCCAGCAGCGCCCCGGGACAGAAAGAGACCCAGTACTTC,CASSAPGQKETQYF
NA,15,TRBV7-6,TRBJ1-3,NA,TGTGCCAGCAGTCGCATGTCAGGGTCTGGAAACACCATATATTTT,CASSRMSGSGNTIYF
NA,13,TRBV15,TRBJ2-7,NA,TGTGCCACCAGCAACGGACAGCGTTACGAGCAGTACTTC,CATSNGQRYEQYF
NA,16,TRBV7-2,TRBJ2-3,NA,TGTGCCAGCAGCTTAGCGTCGGAAGTACGATTGGATACGCAGTATTTT,CASSLASEVRLDTQYF
NA,14,TRBV29-1,TRBJ2-3,once,TGCAGCGTCGGGGTAAAATCTAGCACAGATACGCAGTATTTT,CSVGVKSSTDTQYF
TRBD2,17,TRBV6-2/TRBV6-3,TRBJ2-5,NA,TGTGCCAGCAGTTACGGGCGGGGGGACACAACTAAAGAGACCCAGTACTTC,CASSYGRGDTTKETQYF
NA,14,TRBV20-1,TRBJ1-2,few,TGCAGTGCTAGTACATCGCGCGACCCCTATGGCTACACCTTC,CSASTSRDPYGYTF
NA,14,TRBV5-1,TRBJ1-2,NA,TGCGCCAGCAGCTTAGCCACCTCTAACTATGGCTACACCTTC,CASSLATSNYGYTF
NA,19,TRBV13,TRBJ2-3,few,TGTGCCAGCAGCTTAGGCGAATTTGCCAACTCCAGGACGACAGATACGCAGTATTTT,CASSLGEFANSRTTDTQYF
TRBD2,15,TRBV20-1,TRBJ2-3,NA,TGCAGTGCTCTTAGCGGGGGGACTAGCACAGATACGCAGTATTTT,CSALSGGTSTDTQYF
NA,13,TRBV12-3/TRBV12-4,TRBJ1-6,few,TGTGCCAGCACCCTGGACGAGTATTCACCCCTCCACTTT,CASTLDEYSPLHF
TRBD1,14,TRBV4-3,TRBJ1-2,NA,TGCGCCAGCAGCCCTACAGGGGTGTCAAGCGGCTACACCTTC,CASSPTGVSSGYTF
NA,14,TRBV3-1,TRBJ2-3,NA,TGTGCCAGCAGCCCTTCAAAAGGGTCTGCTACGCAGTATTTT,CASSPSKGSATQYF
NA,14,TRBV7-2,TRBJ2-2,NA,TGTGCCAGCAGCTTAACAGTGAACACCGGGGAGCTGTTTTTT,CASSLTVNTGELFF
NA,13,TRBV6-5,TRBJ2-7,NA,TGTGCCAGCAGTTACCTGGCAGCTTACGAGCAGTACTTC,CASSYLAAYEQYF
TRBD2,15,TRBV27,TRBJ2-1,NA,TGTGCCAGCAGTCCCCAGGGGCGGGGGGTCAATGAGCAGTTCTTC,CASSPQGRGVNEQFF
TRBD1,15,TRBV29-1,TRBJ2-1,many,TGCAGCGCCCGCCGCCGACAGGGGTCCTACAATGAGCAGTTCTTC,CSARRRQGSYNEQFF
TRBD2,17,TRBV12-3/TRBV12-4,TRBJ2-3,NA,TGTGCCAGCAGTTTTTTTCGTTTCCGGGGGGGCTGGGATACGCAGTATTTT,CASSFFRFRGGWDTQYF
NA,16,TRBV7-9,TRBJ1-1,NA,TGTGCCGGAACCGGGACACAGGTTACCATGAACACTGAAGCTTTCTTT,CAGTGTQVTMNTEAFF
NA,12,TRBV28,TRBJ2-5,NA,TGTGCCAGCAGAATGGGTAGAAATGAGCAGTACTTC,CASRMGRNEQYF
NA,13,TRBV29-1,TRBJ2-7,NA,TGCAGCGTTGAAGGGCCATCAAACTACGAGCAGTACTTC,CSVEGPSNYEQYF
NA,14,TRBV27,TRBJ1-1,NA,TGTGCCAGCAGATTAGTGGCTGGGGGAACTGAAGCTTTCTTT,CASRLVAGGTEAFF
NA,16,TRBV3-1,TRBJ2-1,NA,TGTGCCAGCAGCCAAGAAGCCAGCGCGCTCTACAATGAGCAGTTCTTC,CASSQEASALYNEQFF
TRBD1,14,TRBV12-3/TRBV12-4,TRBJ2-2,NA,TGTGCCAGCAGCCCAAGTACAGGGGCCGGGGAGCTGTTTTTT,CASSPSTGAGELFF
TRBD2,15,TRBV4-3,TRBJ2-5,few,TGCGCCAGCAGCCAAGATATGGCGGGGGAAGAGACCCAGTACTTC,CASSQDMAGEETQYF
NA,11,TRBV7-2,TRBJ1-4,few,TGTGCCAGCAGCCTTAACGGACAGCTGTTTTTT,CASSLNGQLFF
NA,15,TRBV7-2,TRBJ2-7,NA,TGTGCCAGCAGCTTATTGGCGGGGTGGGAAGACGAGCAGTACTTC,CASSLLAGWEDEQYF
NA,14,TRBV25-1,TRBJ2-1,NA,TGTGCCAGCAGTGACCCCGTGGGTTACAATGAGCAGTTCTTC,CASSDPVGYNEQFF
TRBD1,16,TRBV5-6,TRBJ1-1,once,TGTGCCAGCAGCTTGGTCGGGGGACAGGCGAACACTGAAGCTTTCTTT,CASSLVGGQANTEAFF
NA,16,TRBV6-6,TRBJ2-1,NA,TGTGCCAGCACTAGCTCGAGGGGGGGCCCCGACAATGAGCAGTTCTTC,CASTSSRGGPDNEQFF
NA,11,TRBV12-3/TRBV12-4,TRBJ2-1,NA,TGTGCCAGCAGCCCGACGAGTGAGCAGTTCTTC,CASSPTSEQFF
NA,17,TRBV4-3,TRBJ1-2,NA,TGCGCCAGCAGCCAAGTACGCAACAAGTACGGACCATATGGCTACACCTTC,CASSQVRNKYGPYGYTF
TRBD2,15,TRBV14,TRBJ2-5,NA,TGTGCCAGCAGCCAAGAAGCGGGGATCAAGGAGACCCAGTACTTC,CASSQEAGIKETQYF
NA,15,TRBV5-1,TRBJ1-2,NA,TGCGCCAGCAGCACTTTACCGGGACGCCTAGATGGCTACACCTTC,CASSTLPGRLDGYTF
TRBD1,15,TRBV24-1,TRBJ2-5,NA,TGTGCCACCAGTGACTCCGGGACAGGGGGAGAGACCCAGTACTTC,CATSDSGTGGETQYF
NA,13,TRBV6-2/TRBV6-3,TRBJ1-1,NA,TGTGCCAGCAGTGCGAACGAGGGGTCTGAAGCTTTCTTT,CASSANEGSEAFF
NA,15,TRBV5-1,TRBJ2-3,once,TGCGCCAGCAGCCGTTACGGGTCCAACACAGATACGCAGTATTTT,CASSRYGSNTDTQYF
TRBD1,14,TRBV5-5,TRBJ1-2,NA,TGTGCCAGCAGCTTGCAGGGGGCGGCTGATGGCTACACCTTC,CASSLQGAADGYTF
NA,13,TRBV6-6,TRBJ2-3,NA,TGTGCCAGCAGGATCGATAGCACAGATACGCAGTATTTT,CASRIDSTDTQYF
NA,17,TRBV3-1,TRBJ2-5,few,TGTGCCAGCAGCCATTTCGGGGCCCACGGGGGCCAAGAGACCCAGTACTTC,CASSHFGAHGGQETQYF
NA,11,TRBV6-2/TRBV6-3,TRBJ2-1,NA,TGTGCCAACAATTCCTACAATGAGCAGTTCTTC,CANNSYNEQFF